The next 21 T cell receptor beta chains were all read from a single sample in a study of blood T cell repertoires in COVID-19. Produced via immunoSEQ multiplex PCR; TCRdb's table is partial and in-frame only. The repertoire holds 220,000 or so clones, with 80% as singletons. The sample comprised peripheral blood. The receptor source for this set is a woman aged 70 to 79 with acute or convalescent COVID-19.

In regard to this clone: Being one base from a much bigger clone, this may be a read error. In the same sample, other DNA sequences code for this CDR3. The J gene is TRBJ1-2, the V gene TRBV28, with TRBD1 matching over 7 bases. V shed 5 bases, J shed 5 bases, and the junction held 8 bases outside the gene matches. CDR1 and CDR2 from the germline V gene are MDHEN and SYDVKM. The CDR3 is 14 residues long. CDR3 region: CASSGETGNYGYTF. The CDR3, as DNA: TGTGCCAGCAGTGGAGAGACAGGGAATTATGGCTACACCTTC.

V is TRBV28 and J is TRBJ1-1, with D perhaps TRBD1 (5 bases). The CDR3 is 16 residues long. Germline V CDR1 and CDR2: MDHEN, SYDVKM. Trimming shortened V by 3 bases and J by 0 bases, and 14 bases separated the two germline ends. The CDR3 DNA is TGTGCCAGCAGTTTCCTAGCGAGACAGATGAACACTGAAGCTTTCTTT. This encodes CASSFLARQMNTEAFF.

V usage is TRBV28 and J usage is TRBJ2-7, with TRBD1 as a possible D gene (5 bases). The CDR3 has 13 residues. V was shortened by 6 bases and J by 1 base, with 10 bases between the two germline ends. CDR1 is MDHEN, CDR2 SYDVKM, per germline. CDR3 sequence reads: CASSPDSSYEQYF. In DNA form, the CDR3 reads TGTGCCAGCAGCCCTGACAGTTCCTACGAGCAGTACTTC.

The chain combines TRBV30 with TRBJ2-7; 8 bases fit TRBD1. V trimming: 0 bases; J trimming: 5 bases; junction bases outside the gene matches: 9. Germline CDR1 and CDR2: GTSNPN and SVGIG (reference sequence). The CDR3 extends over 15 amino acids. The CDR3 nucleotides read TGTGCCTGGAGTGTACTTAGGACAGGGTACGACGAGCAGTACTTC. Its protein product is CAWSVLRTGYDEQYF.

This sequence joins TRBV6-5 and TRBJ1-1, with a weak D call TRBD1 (6 bases). The CDR3 runs to 14 residues. Trimming shortened V by 7 bases and J by 5 bases, and 17 bases separated the two germline ends. Germline-derived CDR1 and CDR2 are MNHEY and SVGAGI. CDR3 amino acids: CASIRNRGGTEAFF. DNA of the CDR3: TGTGCCAGCATTAGAAATAGGGGGGGGACTGAAGCTTTCTTT.

The rearrangement links TRBV11-3 to TRBJ1-5; the D gene is possibly TRBD1 (5 bases). This CDR3 is 16 amino acids long. Trimming took off 9 bases at V and 2 bases at J, with 20 bases between the two ends. Germline CDR1 and CDR2: SGHNT and YENEEA. CDR3 nucleotides: TGTGCCAGTGTTGGGAGGGGCGCAGGTGGCAATCAGCCCCAGCATTTT. It encodes CASVGRGAGGNQPQHF.

As regards this clone: Different DNA sequences within this sample yield the same CDR3. The V call is TRBV10-3, the J call TRBJ1-1; D uncertain. The germline V gene has CDR1 ENHRY and CDR2 SYGVKD. The CDR3 is made up of 14 amino acids. Deletions cut 3 bases from V and 0 bases from J, with 8 bases between. The CDR3 sequence: CAISDQVMNTEAFF. CDR3 nucleotides: TGTGCCATCAGTGATCAGGTCATGAACACTGAAGCTTTCTTT.

The chain couples TRBV27 to TRBJ2-2, with a weak D call TRBD2 (7 bases). The CDR3 contains 15 residues. Germline lookup yields CDR1 MNHEY and CDR2 SMNVEV (reference sequence). The V end lost 0 bases, the J end lost 6 bases, and 11 bases lay between the germline ends. The CDR3 here is CASSLSGAGAGELFF. CDR3 nucleotide sequence: TGTGCCAGCAGTTTATCGGGGGCGGGGGCCGGGGAGCTGTTTTTT.

The rearrangement uses TRBV5-1 and TRBJ2-3; 9 bases are a match to TRBD2. Germline assignment: CDR1 SGHRS and CDR2 YFSETQ. V dropped 0 bases and J dropped 0; count of bases not matched to a gene: 5. The CDR3 is 17 residues long. The CDR3 region has the DNA TGCGCCAGCAGCTTGGGGCTAGCGGGAAGGAGCACAGATACGCAGTATTTT. It encodes CASSLGLAGRSTDTQYF.

The rearrangement uses TRBV5-1 and TRBJ2-3; possibly TRBD2 for D (5 bases). Trimming stripped 5 bases from V and 6 bases from J, with 13 bases between. Germline CDR1 and CDR2: SGHRS and YFSETQ. The CDR3 is made up of 13 amino acids. Here the CDR3 DNA reads TGCGCCAGCAGTAGCGCGGTCGGGGATACGCAGTATTTT. Translated: CASSSAVGDTQYF.

The chain uses TRBV30 and TRBJ2-1; TRBD2 aligns across 13 bases. Trimming cost V 6 bases and J 8 bases; bases outside gene matches: 7. Looked up from germline, CDR1 is GTSNPN and CDR2 is SVGIG (reference sequence). The CDR3 consists of 14 residues. In nucleotides, the CDR3 is TGTGCCTGTCCCACTAGCGGGAGGGCCTATGAGCAGTTCTTC. It encodes CACPTSGRAYEQFF.

The J gene is TRBJ1-1, the V gene TRBV7-9; 10 bases align to TRBD1. V was clipped by 5 bases and J by 1 base; unmatched bases: 7. The CDR3 is 16 amino acids. CDR1 is SEHNR, CDR2 FQNEAQ, per germline (reference sequence). This CDR3 is CASSRDRGSRNTEAFF. CDR3 nucleotides: TGTGCCAGCAGCCGGGACAGGGGAAGCAGGAACACTGAAGCTTTCTTT.

The table lists this clone with a few counts. The V gene is TRBV2, the J gene TRBJ2-2, with a weak D call TRBD1 (5 bases). The CDR3 has 14 amino acids. Germline V gene data show CDR1 as SNHLY and CDR2 as FYNNEI. The V gene lost 5 bases and the J gene lost 6 bases, with 13 bases spanning the gap. The CDR3 sequence: CASSSAREAGELFF. The CDR3 DNA reads TGTGCCAGCAGTTCGGCCAGGGAAGCCGGGGAGCTGTTTTTT.

The chain is built from TRBV19 and TRBJ1-4; D is possibly TRBD1 (6 bases). V lost 10 bases and J lost 5, with 14 bases in between. CDR3 length: 13 residues. CDR1 LNHDA and CDR2 SQIVND come from the germline V gene (reference sequence). The CDR3 sequence: CATTGQVNEKLFF. The CDR3 coding sequence is TGTGCCACTACGGGACAAGTCAATGAAAAACTGTTTTTT. The full variable domain, with the rest looked up from reference TRBV19 and TRBJ1-4, is DGGITQSPKYLFRKEGQNVTLSCEQNLNHDAMYWYRQDPGQGLRLIYYSQIVNDFQKGDIAEGYSVSREKKESFPLTVTSAQKNPTAFYLCATTGQVNEKLFFGSGTQLSVL.

The sample holds a few counts of this clone. The J gene is TRBJ1-1, the V gene TRBV3-1 (or the pseudogene TRBV3-2); D gene ambiguous. Germline V CDR1 and CDR2: LGHDT, YNNKEL (reference sequence). The CDR3 length is 14 residues. The V end was cut by 1 base, the J end by 11 bases, with 17 bases between. CDR3 amino acids: CASSQVLFGSQAFF. Here the CDR3 DNA reads TGTGCCAGCAGCCAAGTACTTTTTGGGAGTCAGGCTTTCTTT.

This chain connects TRBV5-1 to TRBJ2-7, with 7 bases lining up with TRBD1. CDR3 size: 13 residues. V lost 3 bases and J lost 6; bases outside the gene matches: 6. Germline loops: CDR1 SGHRS, CDR2 YFSETQ. The CDR3 region is CASSSTGVLEQYF. CDR3 bases: TGCGCCAGCAGCTCCACAGGGGTGCTCGAGCAGTACTTC.

This clone was detected only once. The V call is TRBV6-5, the J call TRBJ1-2, with 11 bases fitting TRBD1. The CDR3 is 13 amino acids. Germline V gives CDR1 MNHEY, CDR2 SVGAGI. The J segment lost 8 bases and the V segment lost 4 bases, leaving 3 bases of the junction unmatched. CDR3 coding DNA: TGTGCCAGCAGTTGGACAGGGGGCGAAGGCTACACCTTC. Translating gives CASSWTGGEGYTF.

The J gene is TRBJ2-1, the V gene TRBV20-1; no definite D call. CDR1 is DFQATT and CDR2 is SNEGSKA in the germline V gene (reference sequence). V lost 3 bases and J lost 8, with 20 bases in between. The CDR3 spans 15 residues. This CDR3 is CSASSETPPFDEQFF. DNA of the CDR3: TGCAGTGCTAGTTCGGAGACTCCCCCCTTCGATGAGCAGTTCTTC.

The chain uses TRBV2 and TRBJ2-7; weak D call: TRBD2 (5 bases). Germline values: CDR1 SNHLY, CDR2 FYNNEI. The V end lost 7 bases, the J end lost 2 bases, and 15 bases lay between the germline ends. The CDR3 covers 14 residues. The CDR3 protein is CASNAGLETYEQYF. The CDR3 DNA sequence: TGTGCCAGCAACGCCGGACTCGAAACCTACGAGCAGTACTTC.

This clone was counted a single time. This chain links TRBV25-1 with TRBJ1-4; no definite D call. The length of the CDR3 is 13 residues. Germline-derived CDR1 and CDR2 are MGHDK and SYGVNS. The V end was cut by 1 base, the J end by 5 bases, with 5 bases between. CDR3 nucleotides: TGTGCCAGCAGTGAATTCAGGAATGAAAAACTGTTTTTT. The encoded protein is CASSEFRNEKLFF.

The chain links TRBV28 to TRBJ2-5; 8 bases line up with TRBD1. Looked up from germline, CDR1 is MDHEN and CDR2 is SYDVKM. V was clipped by 6 bases and J by 9 bases; unmatched bases: 9. This CDR3 region has 13 residues. CDR3 sequence: CASRPQTGDAQYF. The CDR3 DNA reads as TGTGCCAGCAGGCCTCAGACAGGGGACGCCCAGTACTTC.